This T cell receptor beta chain was sequenced for a study of blood T cell repertoires in COVID-19. Study-wide background: Both acute and convalescent COVID-19 samples were obtained from the United States, Italy and Spain. In each case, the material was cDNA or gDNA derived from T cells, B-cell-depleted T cells, or PBMCs.

The Seattle patients, enrolled during active infection, were followed longitudinally. In the original processing: Amplified reference gene primers provided the basis for estimating nucleated cell counts. Generated by immunoSEQ multiplex PCR, the TCRdb table keeps only in-frame clones and is missing some. V, J and clone size are taken as reported in that table, and D and trimming were inferred from the DNA itself. The sample gives about 180,000 clones, roughly 80% of which show up once; over 6% is in the top ten. There are 15 residues in the CDR3. CDR1 PRHDT and CDR2 FYEKMQ come from the germline V gene (reference sequence). Trimming removed 5 bases from V and 1 base from J, with 12 bases in between.

Sequenced input: peripheral blood. The source is a woman aged 65 to 85 with COVID-19, enrolled during active disease. The chain employs TRBV13 and TRBJ2-1; weak D call: TRBD2 (6 bases). CDR3 sequence: CASSRGGGSYNEQFF. The CDR3 DNA sequence: TGTGCCAGCAGCCGTGGGGGAGGATCCTACAATGAGCAGTTCTTC.